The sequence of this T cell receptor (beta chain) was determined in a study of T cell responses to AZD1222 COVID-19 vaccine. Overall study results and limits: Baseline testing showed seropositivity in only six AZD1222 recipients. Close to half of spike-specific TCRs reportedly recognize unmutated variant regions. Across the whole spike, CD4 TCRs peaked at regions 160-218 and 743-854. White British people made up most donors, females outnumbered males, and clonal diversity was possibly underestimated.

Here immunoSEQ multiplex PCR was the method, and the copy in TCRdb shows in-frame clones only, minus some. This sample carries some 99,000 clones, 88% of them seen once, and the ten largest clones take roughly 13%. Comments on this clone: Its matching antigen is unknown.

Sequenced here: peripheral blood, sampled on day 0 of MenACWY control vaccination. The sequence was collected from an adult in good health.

CDR3 DNA: TGTGCCAGTAGTACCGGGACTAGCGGGAGGCAAGGTGAGCAGTTCTTC. The encoded protein is CASSTGTSGRQGEQFF. The chain has TRBV19 and TRBJ2-1; 15 bases fit TRBD2. CDR3 size: 16 residues. Trimming at V came to 4 bases and at J to 9 bases, leaving 7 bases not matched to a gene. Per germline, CDR1 LNHDA and CDR2 SQIVND (reference sequence).